The T cell receptor (beta chain) under discussion was sequenced for a study of blood T cell repertoires in COVID-19. Study-wide background: Samples taken during acute and convalescent COVID-19 were collected in the United States, Italy and Spain. T cells, B-cell-depleted T cells, or PBMCs supplied cDNA or gDNA.

Germline V gene lookup returns CDR1 SGHTS and CDR2 YDEGEE. The CDR3 covers 15 residues. The V segment lost 8 bases and the J segment 4 bases; nucleotides outside the gene matches: 13. Per the study methods: Nucleated cell number was recorded as an estimate derived from reference gene primer amplification. TCRdb keeps only in-frame clones here, not all; method: immunoSEQ multiplex PCR. V, J and clone size were drawn from that table, and D and trimming were deduced from the DNA. The sample includes about 300,000 clones, roughly 90% of them seen just once. This sequence joins TRBV5-8 and TRBJ1-2; 8 nucleotides line up with TRBD1. The receptor was derived from a man aged 18 to 35 with active or convalescent COVID-19. The sample taken for sequencing was peripheral blood. CDR3 sequence reads: CASTGGYEDGYGYTF. In DNA, the CDR3 is TGTGCCAGTACAGGGGGGTATGAAGATGGCTATGGCTACACCTTC.